The rows below give T cell receptor beta chains drawn from one sample of a study of response to subunit inactivated influenza vaccine. One entry per CDR3 protein, called by TCRdb with MiXCR from the RT-PCR reads. Here the sample spans around 530,000 distinct CDR3 sequences, approximately 16% being singletons. The input for sequencing was CD4+ T cells sorted from PBMCs, taken less than 30 months after vaccination. The receptors originated from a man between 50 and 75 years old who received an inactivated influenza vaccine. CDR3s include the opening cysteine and the closing phenylalanine or tryptophan. The order of the fields is J gene, clone size, CDR3 length, D gene, V gene, CDR3 DNA, CDR3 protein. The D gene is left open where the match is weak. Clone sizes are given selectively: once, few, many, or a class where the clone is expanded.

j_gene: TRBJ1-1; abundance: few; len: 14; d_gene: NA; v_gene: TRBV15; CDR3nt: TGTGCCACCAGCAGAGATCTCCAGGGCACTGAAGCTTTCTTT; CDR3aa: CATSRDLQGTEAFF
j_gene: TRBJ2-3; abundance: many; len: 14; d_gene: TRBD2; v_gene: TRBV5-6; CDR3nt: TGTGCCAGCAGCCCGTGGACTAGCGAAGATACGCAGTATTTT; CDR3aa: CASSPWTSEDTQYF
j_gene: TRBJ2-1; abundance: many; len: 13; d_gene: NA; v_gene: TRBV2; CDR3nt: TGTGCCAGCAGTGTGGGACCTGACAATGAGCAGTTCTTC; CDR3aa: CASSVGPDNEQFF
j_gene: TRBJ2-2; abundance: few; len: 17; d_gene: TRBD1; v_gene: TRBV5-1; CDR3nt: TGCGCCAGCAGCTTGGCCGGGACAGCCTTGAACACCGGGGAGCTGTTTTTT; CDR3aa: CASSLAGTALNTGELFF
j_gene: TRBJ2-3; abundance: NA; len: 11; d_gene: NA; v_gene: TRBV10-3; CDR3nt: TGTGCCATCAGTGAGGGGTCGACGCAGTATTTT; CDR3aa: CAISEGSTQYF
j_gene: TRBJ1-1; abundance: NA; len: 15; d_gene: TRBD1; v_gene: TRBV5-1; CDR3nt: TGCGCCAGCAGTTTTTCCGGGACAGAGAACACTGAAGCTTTCTTT; CDR3aa: CASSFSGTENTEAFF
j_gene: TRBJ2-1; abundance: few; len: 14; d_gene: NA; v_gene: TRBV10-3; CDR3nt: TGTGCCATCAGCCTTCAAGGCGGCTACAATGAGCAGTTCTTC; CDR3aa: CAISLQGGYNEQFF
j_gene: TRBJ1-3; abundance: few; len: 16; d_gene: TRBD1; v_gene: TRBV12-3/TRBV12-4; CDR3nt: TGTGCCAGCAGCATACAGACAGGGTTCTCTGGAAACACCATATATTTT; CDR3aa: CASSIQTGFSGNTIYF
j_gene: TRBJ1-3; abundance: few; len: 18; d_gene: NA; v_gene: TRBV12-3/TRBV12-4; CDR3nt: TGTGCCAGCAGTTTAGCGGGGCCAAGCAGGGTCTCTGGAAACACCATATATTTT; CDR3aa: CASSLAGPSRVSGNTIYF
j_gene: TRBJ2-1; abundance: few; len: 14; d_gene: TRBD2; v_gene: TRBV20-1; CDR3nt: TGCAGTCCGACCGGGACTAGCCCTTACAATGAGCAGTTCTTC; CDR3aa: CSPTGTSPYNEQFF
j_gene: TRBJ2-4; abundance: few; len: 18; d_gene: TRBD1; v_gene: TRBV7-8; CDR3nt: TGTGCCAGCAGCCTACCTCCTTGGGGGACAGGGAAGAGAAACATTCAGTACTTC; CDR3aa: CASSLPPWGTGKRNIQYF
j_gene: TRBJ1-2; abundance: NA; len: 13; d_gene: TRBD1; v_gene: TRBV18; CDR3nt: TGTGCCAGCTCACCTACGACAGGGGATGGCTACACCTTC; CDR3aa: CASSPTTGDGYTF
j_gene: TRBJ1-2; abundance: NA; len: 14; d_gene: NA; v_gene: TRBV6-5; CDR3nt: TGTGCCAGCAGTTTCAGTATCCGTCACTATGGCTACACCTTC; CDR3aa: CASSFSIRHYGYTF
j_gene: TRBJ1-5; abundance: few; len: 15; d_gene: TRBD1; v_gene: TRBV20-1; CDR3nt: TGCAGTGCTAGGGACACAGGGGTTCCGAATCAGCCCCAGCATTTT; CDR3aa: CSARDTGVPNQPQHF
j_gene: TRBJ2-3; abundance: NA; len: 14; d_gene: NA; v_gene: TRBV12-3/TRBV12-4; CDR3nt: TGTGCCAGCAGTTTAGCTGGAAGGGGGAATACGCAGTATTTT; CDR3aa: CASSLAGRGNTQYF
j_gene: TRBJ1-6; abundance: many; len: 16; d_gene: TRBD1; v_gene: TRBV7-9; CDR3nt: TGTGCCAGCAGCTCCCTTGGACAGGGCATTAATTCACCCCTCCACTTT; CDR3aa: CASSSLGQGINSPLHF
j_gene: TRBJ2-3; abundance: few; len: 14; d_gene: NA; v_gene: TRBV20-1; CDR3nt: TGCAGTGCTAGAGTGACAGTAGAGTCAGATACGCAGTATTTT; CDR3aa: CSARVTVESDTQYF
j_gene: TRBJ1-6; abundance: few; len: 14; d_gene: NA; v_gene: TRBV9; CDR3nt: TGTGCCAGCAGCGTAGCCAGGGAAGGCTCACCCCTCCACTTT; CDR3aa: CASSVAREGSPLHF
j_gene: TRBJ2-7; abundance: few; len: 15; d_gene: NA; v_gene: TRBV20-1; CDR3nt: TGCAGTTCACAAACGGGCGGATTCCAAAACTACGAGCAGTACTTC; CDR3aa: CSSQTGGFQNYEQYF